What follows are 23 T cell receptor beta chains derived from one specimen sequenced in a study of shared clonotypes between healthy human individuals (dated by TCRdb to 2018 to 2020). Library method: the immunoSEQ multiplex PCR assay. In its TCRdb copy, this immuneACCESS table keeps in-frame sequences only and misses some clones. Where compared with another copy, unresolved V genes explain less than half of these, and the others have no known cause. Across this sample there are 2 million to 2.5 million clones, with 90% to 97% seen only once. The ten biggest clones cover roughly 0.13% of the sample. The specimen was naive CD4+ T cells sorted from blood. The sample's cell subset or site, from its label and the paper: CD45RA+ positively selected. These receptor sequences come from a man aged 18 to 29 in good health.

The CDR3, as DNA: TGCGCCAGCAGCTTATTACAGGGGGGCCACGAGCAGTACTTC. Protein sequence: CASSLLQGGHEQYF. The chain uses TRBV5-1 and TRBJ2-7; 8 bases align to TRBD1. J was trimmed by 5 bases and V by 2 bases; bases with no gene match: 6. This CDR3 is 14 amino acids long. The germline gives CDR1 SGHRS, CDR2 YFSETQ. Based on the CDR3 plus reference TRBV5-1 and TRBJ2-7, the full variable domain is KAGVTQTPRYLIKTRGQQVTLSCSPISGHRSVSWYQQTPGQGLQFLFEYFSETQRNKGNFPGRFSGRQFSNSRSEMNVSTLELGDSALYLCASSLLQGGHEQYFGPGTRLTVT.

V gene TRBV5-1 combines with J gene TRBJ1-2; 8 bases align to TRBD1. This CDR3 comprises 13 residues. V lost 4 bases, J lost 5 bases, and 4 bases stayed unmatched. Germline V gene data show CDR1 as SGHRS and CDR2 as YFSETQ. CDR3 sequence (DNA): TGCGCCAGCAGCAGGGACAGGCTATATGGCTACACCTTC. Translated: CASSRDRLYGYTF.

The chain employs TRBV9 and TRBJ1-4, with 9 bases fitting TRBD1. This CDR3 is built from 15 residues. Germline V gives CDR1 SGDLS, CDR2 YYNGEE. Losses at the gene ends were 2 bases for V and 4 bases for J; bases not matched to a gene: 3. In DNA form, the CDR3 reads TGTGCCAGCAGCGTGGGACAGGGCATTAATGAAAAACTGTTTTTT. This gives the protein CASSVGQGINEKLFF.

This clone occurred once. The chain recombines TRBV5-4 with TRBJ2-4, with a tentative D call TRBD2 (5 bases). This CDR3 contains 13 residues. In germline, CDR1 is SGHNT, CDR2 YYREEE (reference sequence). Deletions cut 4 bases from V and 5 bases from J, with 10 bases between. The CDR3 coding sequence is TGTGCCAGCAGCCCGGGAACAGAAAACATTCAGTACTTC. Encoded protein: CASSPGTENIQYF.

The chain combines TRBV7-6 with TRBJ2-2; TRBD2 agrees at 9 bases. Per germline, CDR1 SGHVS and CDR2 FNYEAQ. Trimming at V came to 1 base and at J to 4 bases, leaving 10 bases not matched to a gene. The CDR3 is 18 residues long. DNA of the CDR3: TGTGCCAGCAGCTTAGGCGCCGCCGGGACTAGCAGCACCGGGGAGCTGTTTTTT. Translation gives CASSLGAAGTSSTGELFF.

As regards this clone: Additional DNA sequences in this sample encode the identical CDR3. The rearrangement links TRBV6-5 to TRBJ1-3; D might be TRBD1 (5 bases). Trimming took 2 bases from V and 4 from J, leaving 12 bases between them. CDR3 length: 15 amino acids. Germline assignment: CDR1 MNHEY and CDR2 SVGAGI. The CDR3 sequence is CASSYGGVPGNTIYF. CDR3 in DNA: TGTGCCAGCAGTTACGGGGGGGTGCCGGGAAACACCATATATTTT.

V usage is TRBV2 and J usage is TRBJ2-4; 8 nucleotides line up with TRBD1. Trimming took 4 bases from V and 2 from J; bases not matched to a gene: 4. Germline-derived CDR1 and CDR2 are SNHLY and FYNNEI. This CDR3 is built from 15 residues. DNA of the CDR3: TGTGCCAGCAGTGGACAGGGGTCTTCCAAAAACATTCAGTACTTC. Translating gives CASSGQGSSKNIQYF.

V and J are TRBV6-5 and TRBJ1-2; 7 positions agree with TRBD1. V was clipped by 6 bases and J by 5 bases; unmatched bases: 3. This CDR3 has 12 amino acids. Germline-derived CDR1 and CDR2 are MNHEY and SVGAGI. The CDR3 coding sequence is TGTGCCAGCAGGACAGGGAGGTATGGCTACACCTTC. Its translation: CASRTGRYGYTF.

This clone is a singleton in its sample. The V and J genes are TRBV6-5 and TRBJ2-2; tentatively, D is TRBD1 (5 bases). With 8 bases removed from V and 5 bases from J, the gap between germline ends came to 15 bases. The CDR3 is 14 amino acids. The germline V gene encodes CDR1 MNHEY and CDR2 SVGAGI. Here the CDR3 DNA reads TGTGCCAGCCTGGGGCAGGGATGGACCGGGGAGCTGTTTTTT. Protein sequence: CASLGQGWTGELFF.

Of note for this clone: Other DNA sequences of this sample code for an identical CDR3. V gene TRBV19 combines with J gene TRBJ2-3; the D is unclear. CDR1 is LNHDA and CDR2 is SQIVND in the germline V gene (reference sequence). CDR3 length: 12 residues. The V and J ends lost 8 bases and 3 bases respectively, with 9 bases between them. The chain's CDR3 is CASSLRTDTQYF. Here the CDR3 DNA reads TGTGCCAGTTCTCTTAGAACAGATACGCAGTATTTT.

The rearrangement uses TRBV6-6 and TRBJ1-2, with no clear D. The V end was cut by 0 bases, the J end by 6 bases, with 8 bases between. The CDR3 covers 13 residues. Germline values: CDR1 MNHNY, CDR2 SVGAGI (reference sequence). As DNA, the CDR3 is TGTGCCAGCAGTTACTCGGGTCCGAATGGCTACACCTTC. It translates to CASSYSGPNGYTF.

The CDR3 DNA is TGTGCCAGCACCCAGGCGGGCTTAGGCGAGACCCAGTACTTC. Its protein is CASTQAGLGETQYF. The genes are TRBV6-5 and TRBJ2-5; D is possibly TRBD2 (5 bases). The CDR3 is 14 amino acids. Trimming took 7 bases from V and 5 from J, leaving 17 bases between them. Germline loops: CDR1 MNHEY, CDR2 SVGAGI.

The V and J genes are TRBV2 and TRBJ2-3, with 7 bases identical to TRBD1. V dropped 6 bases and J dropped 3; count of bases not matched to a gene: 9. Germline CDR1 reads SNHLY; CDR2 reads FYNNEI. There are 15 residues in the CDR3. Written as DNA, the CDR3 is TGTGCCAGCAGCGTAGACAGGGTGCTGACAGATACGCAGTATTTT. This sequence encodes CASSVDRVLTDTQYF.

The chain has TRBV5-4 and TRBJ2-1; TRBD2 agrees at 9 bases. The CDR3 contains 15 residues. Germline V gives CDR1 SGHNT, CDR2 YYREEE (reference sequence). V lost 4 bases to trimming and J lost 8 bases; unmatched junction nucleotides: 10. CDR3 nucleotides: TGTGCCAGCAGCGACCAGGGACTAGCAGGCGATGAGCAGTTCTTC. It is translated as CASSDQGLAGDEQFF.

Of note for this clone: The sample holds other DNA sequences that translate to the same CDR3. The chain links TRBV30 to TRBJ1-5, with a tentative D call TRBD1 (5 bases). The CDR3 totals 14 residues. With 5 bases removed from V and 2 bases from J, the gap between germline ends came to 13 bases. Germline V gene sequence: CDR1 GTSNPN, CDR2 SVGIG (reference sequence). CDR3 loop: CAWAGQGGNQPQHF. DNA of the CDR3: TGTGCCTGGGCCGGCCAGGGTGGCAATCAGCCCCAGCATTTT.

Concerning this clone itself: The sample carries other DNA sequences with the same CDR3. The chain employs TRBV27 and TRBJ1-2; the D is unclear. The V gene lost 3 bases and the J gene lost 2 bases, with 7 bases spanning the gap. CDR3 length equals 13 residues. The germline CDR1 and CDR2 sequences are MNHEY and SMNVEV (reference sequence). The CDR3 DNA reads as TGTGCCAGCAGTTTCGGAGCGAACTATGGCTACACCTTC. It codes for CASSFGANYGYTF.

The chain carries TRBV7-2 and TRBJ2-5; no clear D gene. Per germline, CDR1 SGHTA and CDR2 FQGNSA. The CDR3 has 12 residues. Trimming removed 5 bases at V and 2 bases at J, with 6 bases between. This CDR3 is CASSQFQETQYF. The CDR3 coding sequence is TGTGCCAGCAGCCAATTTCAAGAGACCCAGTACTTC.

J is TRBJ2-7 and V is TRBV5-1; 7 nucleotides line up with TRBD2. The CDR3 is made up of 13 amino acids. CDR1 and CDR2 (germline): SGHRS, YFSETQ. V shed 5 bases and J 3 bases; nucleotides not matched to a gene: 5. The CDR3 sequence is CASRREGIYEQYF. Here the CDR3 DNA reads TGCGCCAGCAGAAGGGAGGGGATCTACGAGCAGTACTTC.

CDR3 sequence: CAWSTRGGLGYTF. The DNA of the CDR3 is TGTGCCTGGAGTACCAGGGGGGGGCTTGGCTACACCTTC. The chain recombines TRBV30 with TRBJ1-2, with 7 nucleotides matching TRBD1. The germline CDR1 and CDR2 sequences are GTSNPN and SVGIG (reference sequence). The V gene end was trimmed by 2 bases and the J gene end by 7 bases; junction bases not matched to a gene: 7. The CDR3 runs to 13 residues.

This clone was picked up a small number of times. Other DNA sequences within the sample encode an identical CDR3. V usage is TRBV29-1 and J usage is TRBJ1-1, with D unresolved. From germline, CDR1 is SQVTM and CDR2 ANQGSEA. V shed 6 bases and J shed 0 bases, with 8 bases lying between them. CDR3 length: 12 residues. DNA for the CDR3: TGCAGCGTGAATGAAATGAACACTGAAGCTTTCTTT. Residues: CSVNEMNTEAFF.

In this sample, this clone turned up a few times. This chain connects TRBV10-3 to TRBJ1-1, with D hard to call. V was trimmed by 3 bases and J by 4 bases, leaving 9 bases between them. There are 13 residues in the CDR3. CDR1 and CDR2 from the germline V gene are ENHRY and SYGVKD. In DNA form, the CDR3 reads TGTGCCATCAGTGACTGGGAGGGCACTGAAGCTTTCTTT. Its protein product is CAISDWEGTEAFF.

V gene TRBV30 combines with J gene TRBJ2-7, with D possibly being TRBD1 (6 bases). Trimming shortened V by 2 bases and J by 3 bases, and 8 bases separated the two germline ends. Germline V CDR1 and CDR2: GTSNPN, SVGIG (reference sequence). This CDR3 is built from 12 residues. This CDR3 is CAWSRQVYEQYF. The CDR3 nucleotides are TGTGCCTGGAGTCGACAGGTCTACGAGCAGTACTTC.

The chain employs TRBV28 and TRBJ2-7; D remains unclear. V shed 3 bases and J shed 0 bases, with 9 bases lying between them. Germline CDR1 and CDR2: MDHEN and SYDVKM. The CDR3 covers 14 residues. This chain's CDR3 is CASSFHAASYEQYF. In DNA form, the CDR3 reads TGTGCCAGCAGTTTTCACGCAGCCTCCTACGAGCAGTACTTC.